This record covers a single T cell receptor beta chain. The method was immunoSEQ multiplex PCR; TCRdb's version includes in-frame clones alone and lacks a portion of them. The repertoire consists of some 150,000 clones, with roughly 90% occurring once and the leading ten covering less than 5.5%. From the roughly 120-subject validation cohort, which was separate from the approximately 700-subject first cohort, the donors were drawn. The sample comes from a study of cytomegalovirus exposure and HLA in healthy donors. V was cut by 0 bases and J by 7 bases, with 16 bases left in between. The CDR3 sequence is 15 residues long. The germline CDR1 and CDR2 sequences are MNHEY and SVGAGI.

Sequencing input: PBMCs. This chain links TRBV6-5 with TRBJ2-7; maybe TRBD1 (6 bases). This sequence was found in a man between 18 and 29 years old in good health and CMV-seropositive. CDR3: CASSYSGGSREEQYF. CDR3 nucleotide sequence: TGTGCCAGCAGTTACTCAGGGGGTTCCCGAGAGGAGCAGTACTTC.